This T cell receptor (beta chain) originates from a study of shared clonotypes between healthy human individuals. Libraries were prepared by immunoSEQ multiplex PCR; TCRdb keeps only in-frame clonotypes and omits some of them. The sample has about 2.3 million clones, just under 95% seen once; the top ten hold about 0.36%. Germline CDR1 reads MNHNY; CDR2 reads SVGAGI (reference sequence). This CDR3 is built from 15 residues. Trimming stripped 8 bases from V and 4 bases from J, with 20 bases between. The chain employs TRBV6-6 and TRBJ1-2; D unresolved. The TCR was taken from a man younger than 35 in good health. Some clones in this sample may be carry-over from other donors' samples. Specimen: naive CD4+ T cells from PBMCs. Regarding subset: CD45RA+ positively selected. DNA of the CDR3: TGTGCCAGCTTGAGGCAGCTCAATTCCGGCTATGGCTACACCTTC. Protein sequence: CASLRQLNSGYGYTF.